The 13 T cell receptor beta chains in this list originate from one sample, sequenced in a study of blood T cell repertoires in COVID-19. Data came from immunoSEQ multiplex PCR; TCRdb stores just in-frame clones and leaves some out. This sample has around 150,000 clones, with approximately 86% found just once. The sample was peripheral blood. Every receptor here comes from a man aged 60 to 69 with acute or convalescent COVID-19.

As DNA, the CDR3 is TGTGCCAGCAGTCATTTTCGCCGGGTTGAAGCTTTCTTT. This codes for CASSHFRRVEAFF. The J gene is TRBJ1-1, the V gene TRBV28, with no clear D. This CDR3 has 13 amino acids. The germline V gene encodes CDR1 MDHEN and CDR2 SYDVKM. V lost 5 bases and J 7 bases, leaving 14 bases between the germline ends.

CDR3 amino acids: CASSVERDPTYEQYF. The CDR3 DNA is TGTGCCAGCAGCGTAGAACGGGATCCAACCTACGAGCAGTACTTC. The chain uses TRBV9 and TRBJ2-7; TRBD2 is a possible D gene (5 bases). The germline CDR1 and CDR2 sequences are SGDLS and YYNGEE. There are 15 residues in the CDR3. V was pared by 0 bases and J by 2 bases, with 12 bases between.

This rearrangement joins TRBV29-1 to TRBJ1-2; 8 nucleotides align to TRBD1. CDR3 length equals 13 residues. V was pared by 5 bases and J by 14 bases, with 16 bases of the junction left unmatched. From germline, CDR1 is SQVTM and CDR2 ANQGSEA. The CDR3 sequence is CSVPDRGMLRVTF. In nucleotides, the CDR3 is TGCAGCGTTCCCGACAGGGGAATGTTGCGGGTAACCTTC. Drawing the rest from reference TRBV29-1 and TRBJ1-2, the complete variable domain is SAVISQKPSRDICQRGTSLTIQCQVDSQVTMMFWYRQQPGQSLTLIATANQGSEATYESGFVIDKFPISRPNLTFSTLTVSNMSPEDSSIYLCSVPDRGMLRVTFGSGTRLTVV.

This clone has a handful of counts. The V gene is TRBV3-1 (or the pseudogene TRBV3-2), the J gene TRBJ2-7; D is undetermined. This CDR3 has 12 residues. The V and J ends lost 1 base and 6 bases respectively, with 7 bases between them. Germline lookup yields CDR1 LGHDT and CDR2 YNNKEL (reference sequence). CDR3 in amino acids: CASSQVPGEQYF. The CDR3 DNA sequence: TGTGCCAGCAGCCAAGTCCCAGGCGAGCAGTACTTC.

CDR3 region: CAISDLKRETNTGELFF. The CDR3 DNA reads TGTGCCATCAGTGACCTTAAGCGGGAAACGAACACCGGGGAGCTGTTTTTT. The rearrangement links TRBV10-3 to TRBJ2-2; 7 bases line up with TRBD2. The length of the CDR3 is 17 residues. CDR1 and CDR2 from the germline V gene are ENHRY and SYGVKD. Unmatched junction bases numbered 7, after V lost 3 bases and J lost 0 bases.

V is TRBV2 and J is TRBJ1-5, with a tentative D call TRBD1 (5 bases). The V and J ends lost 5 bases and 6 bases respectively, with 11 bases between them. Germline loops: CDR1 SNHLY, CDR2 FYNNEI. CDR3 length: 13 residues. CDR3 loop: CASSTGVGQPQHF. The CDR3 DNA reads TGTGCCAGCAGTACAGGTGTCGGTCAGCCCCAGCATTTT.

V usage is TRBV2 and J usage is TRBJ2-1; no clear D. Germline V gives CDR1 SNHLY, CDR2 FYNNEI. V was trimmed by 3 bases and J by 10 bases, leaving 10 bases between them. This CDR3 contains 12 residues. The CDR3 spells CASSDPPGEQFF. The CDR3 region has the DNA TGTGCCAGCAGTGACCCCCCAGGAGAGCAGTTCTTC.

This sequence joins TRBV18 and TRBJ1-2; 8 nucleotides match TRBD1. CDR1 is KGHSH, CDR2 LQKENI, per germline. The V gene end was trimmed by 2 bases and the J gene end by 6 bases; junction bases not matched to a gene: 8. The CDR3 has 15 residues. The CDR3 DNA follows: TGTGCCAGCTCACCAGCCGCGACAGGGGAGGATGGCTACACCTTC. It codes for CASSPAATGEDGYTF.

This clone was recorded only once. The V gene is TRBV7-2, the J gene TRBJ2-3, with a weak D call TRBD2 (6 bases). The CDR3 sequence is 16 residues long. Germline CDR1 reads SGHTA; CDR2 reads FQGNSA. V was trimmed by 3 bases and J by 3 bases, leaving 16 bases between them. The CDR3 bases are TGTGCCAGCAGCTTTCAGGCACCGGGAGTAACAGATACGCAGTATTTT. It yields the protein CASSFQAPGVTDTQYF.

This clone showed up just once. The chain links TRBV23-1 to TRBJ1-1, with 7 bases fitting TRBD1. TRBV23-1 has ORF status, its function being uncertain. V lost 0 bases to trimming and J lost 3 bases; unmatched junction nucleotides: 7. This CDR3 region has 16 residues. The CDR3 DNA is TGCGCCAGCAGTCAATCTCTAAGACAGGGAGACACTGAAGCTTTCTTT. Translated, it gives CASSQSLRQGDTEAFF.

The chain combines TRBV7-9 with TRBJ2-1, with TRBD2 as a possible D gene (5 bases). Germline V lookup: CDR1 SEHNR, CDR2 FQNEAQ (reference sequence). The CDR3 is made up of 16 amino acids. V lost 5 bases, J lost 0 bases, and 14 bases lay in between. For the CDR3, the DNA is TGTGCCAGCAGCCAAGACGGAAGCGGCTCCTACAATGAGCAGTTCTTC. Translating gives CASSQDGSGSYNEQFF.

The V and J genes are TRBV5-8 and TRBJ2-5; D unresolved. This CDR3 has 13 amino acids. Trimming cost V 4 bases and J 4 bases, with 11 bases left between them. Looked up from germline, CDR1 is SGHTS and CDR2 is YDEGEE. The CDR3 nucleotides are TGTGCCAGCAGCGGCACGCTCCGAGAGACCCAGTACTTC. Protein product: CASSGTLRETQYF.

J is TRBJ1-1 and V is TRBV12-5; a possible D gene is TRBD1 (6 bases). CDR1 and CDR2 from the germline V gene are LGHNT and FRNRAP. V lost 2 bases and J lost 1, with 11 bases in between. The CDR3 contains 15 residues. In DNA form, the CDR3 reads TGTGCTAGTGGTTTGTATGGGGGCCAGAACACTGAAGCTTTCTTT. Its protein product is CASGLYGGQNTEAFF.